The clone carrying this TCR beta chain was counted between two and nine times. Antigen: not known. The data were obtained in a study of CD8 T cell repertoires and HIV-1 epitope variants. Background on the study: Tested: three Gag epitope families, Nef HW9 and YT9.

The repertoire was sequenced with immunoSEQ multiplex PCR; TCRdb's copy has only in-frame clones and lacks some. The data contain thousands of clones, 65% to 70% of them singletons. The germline V gene encodes CDR1 LNHDA and CDR2 SQIVND (reference sequence). The CDR3 loop spans 17 amino acids. The V end was cut by 0 bases, the J end by 0 bases, with 14 bases between. The receptor was isolated from a male donor with HIV. Sequencing was performed on cultured CD8+ T cells derived from PBMCs. V usage is TRBV19 and J usage is TRBJ1-1; TRBD1 is a possible D gene (6 bases). DNA for the CDR3: TGTGCCAGTAGTATAGACGTTACCGGGACAATGAACACTGAAGCTTTCTTT. This codes for CASSIDVTGTMNTEAFF.